This TCR beta chain appears in the sequencing data of a study of T-cell reconstitution after alpha-beta-depleted transplantation in children. This CDR3 spans 15 amino acids. The V gene's germline CDR1 is MNHEY and CDR2 SMNVEV (reference sequence). With 3 bases removed from V and 7 bases from J, the gap between germline ends came to 16 bases. A TCRbeta library incorporating unique molecular identifiers was prepared. TCRdb reanalysed the PCR reads using MiXCR and keeps one entry per CDR3 protein. The table has 250,000 to 400,000 distinct CDR3 sequences, around 25% seen once; the top ten hold 11%. The chain combines TRBV27 with TRBJ2-1, with D perhaps matching TRBD1 (5 bases). This specimen was PBMCs, mostly from graft donor cells, taken 180 days after TCRalphabeta/CD19-depleted stem cell transplant. The origin of this receptor is a male patient aged 10 to 17 who had a stem cell transplant for acute lymphoblastic leukemia, so the T cells may come from the graft donor. DNA of the CDR3: TGTGCCAGCAGTTTTAATCTCAGGGCACAGAATGAGCAGTTCTTC. Amino acid sequence: CASSFNLRAQNEQFF.